Described below is a single TCR beta chain sequence and its context. Its specificity is unknown. The germline CDR1 and CDR2 sequences are SGHTA and FQGNSA. The CDR3 sequence is 14 residues long. V shed 7 bases and J shed 6 bases, with 19 bases lying between them. This specimen comes from a study of graft-versus-host responses after intestinal transplantation. Study overall: Recipients got multivisceral, liver-intestinal, or isolated intestinal transplants. Notes on the study in general: Where graft-donor T cell macrochimerism was present, patients had high graft-versus-host to host-versus-graft clonal ratios in allografts. GvH clones were identified in recipient marrow, with some first appearing in ileum or blood.

Libraries were prepared by immunoSEQ multiplex PCR; TCRdb keeps only in-frame clonotypes and omits some of them. Among about 82,000 clones listed, 91% were seen once. Sequencing used unstimulated CD4+ T cells sorted from spleen or lymph node cells, obtained before intestinal transplant. The TCR sequence derives from a human donor who received an intestinal transplant. V usage is TRBV7-2 and J usage is TRBJ2-7; D might be TRBD2 (7 bases). The CDR3 coding sequence is TGTGCCAGCACCAAATACCAGGGGAGGGTCGAGCAGTACTTC. Amino acids: CASTKYQGRVEQYF.